The 19 T cell receptor beta chains below come from one sample, sequenced in a study of blood T cells in healthy people across ages. Through a sample-barcoded 5' primer and a J-beta primer mix, a second PCR was run for roughly 6 to 11 cycles. MiXCR, run by TCRdb on the 5' RACE reads, gives a single entry per CDR3 protein. The sample lists 700,000 to 800,000 distinct CDR3 sequences, approximately 39% seen once, with roughly 19% in the top ten. Specimen: blood. All receptors come from a woman aged 55-75 years in good health.

The chain links TRBV7-2 to TRBJ2-4; possibly TRBD2 for D (5 bases). Gene TRBJ2-7 matches the end of the DNA better, so the J call may be wrong. The germline V gene has CDR1 SGHTA and CDR2 FQGNSA. The CDR3 contains 14 residues. As DNA, the CDR3 is TGTGCCAGCAGCCCAACCAGTGGGGAGTACGAGCAGTACTTC. Its translation is CASSPTSGEYEQYF.

This clonotype was seen a single time. The chain recombines TRBV3-1 with TRBJ1-2; 9 bases are a match to TRBD1. The CDR3 length is 14 residues. Germline CDR1 is LGHDT and CDR2 is YNNKEL (reference sequence). V lost 1 base to trimming and J lost 5 bases; unmatched junction nucleotides: 2. Here the CDR3 reads CASSQVGQGYGYTF. The CDR3, as DNA: TGTGCCAGCAGCCAAGTAGGACAGGGGTATGGCTACACCTTC.

This chain uses TRBV3-1 with TRBJ2-5; no clear D gene. The CDR3 is made up of 13 amino acids. Per the germline V gene, CDR1 is LGHDT and CDR2 is YNNKEL (reference sequence). Trimming removed 1 base from V and 5 bases from J, with 8 bases in between. The CDR3 DNA reads as TGTGCCAGCAGCCAAGCTCCCATGGAGACCCAGTACTTC. Translation: CASSQAPMETQYF.

The rearrangement uses TRBV5-4 and TRBJ1-4, with D possibly TRBD1 on 5 matching bases. Germline CDR1 SGHNT, CDR2 YYREEE (reference sequence). The CDR3 has 14 residues. Trimming stripped 4 bases from V and 5 bases from J, with 12 bases between. Here the CDR3 DNA reads TGTGCCAGCAGCCACGGGACGGACAATGAAAAACTGTTTTTT. Its translation: CASSHGTDNEKLFF. The full variable domain, with the rest looked up from reference TRBV5-4 and TRBJ1-4, is ETGVTQSPTHLIKTRGQQVTLRCSSQSGHNTVSWYQQALGQGPQFIFQYYREEENGRGNFPPRFSGLQFPNYSSELNVNALELDDSALYLCASSHGTDNEKLFFGSGTQLSVL.

This chain connects TRBV20-1 to TRBJ2-3; D is perhaps TRBD2 (6 bases). Germline-derived CDR1 and CDR2 are DFQATT and SNEGSKA (reference sequence). The CDR3 is 15 amino acids. V lost 5 bases and J lost 2, with 17 bases in between. CDR3 amino acids: CSALFAGSYTDTQYF. DNA for the CDR3: TGCAGTGCTCTTTTCGCGGGATCCTACACAGATACGCAGTATTTT.

The chain carries TRBV10-3 and TRBJ2-5; D gene unclear. The CDR3 spans 13 residues. Germline CDR1 ENHRY, CDR2 SYGVKD. Trimming removed 3 bases from V and 0 bases from J, with 5 bases in between. The CDR3 loop reads CAISDPYQETQYF. CDR3 DNA: TGTGCCATCAGTGACCCTTACCAAGAGACCCAGTACTTC.

The count of this clonotype is one. V is TRBV4-3 and J is TRBJ1-6; no clear D. With 0 bases removed from V and 13 bases from J, the gap between germline ends came to 13 bases. CDR3 length: 14 residues. The V gene's germline CDR1 is LGHNA and CDR2 YSLEER. DNA for the CDR3: TGCGCCAGCAGCCAAGATTTGGAGGCAAGGCCCCTCCACTTT. It encodes CASSQDLEARPLHF.

The chain employs TRBV29-1 and TRBJ2-7; D is undetermined. Germline CDR1 is SQVTM and CDR2 is ANQGSEA. There are 13 residues in the CDR3. Trimming removed 2 bases at V and 1 base at J, with 9 bases between. The CDR3 region is CSVESRSSYEQYF. As DNA, the CDR3 is TGCAGCGTTGAAAGCAGGAGTTCCTACGAGCAGTACTTC.

The chain employs TRBV6-2 or TRBV6-3 and TRBJ2-7; 7 bases are a match to TRBD2. V was clipped by 2 bases and J by 6 bases; unmatched bases: 7. Germline assignment: CDR1 MNHEY and CDR2 SVGEGT. The CDR3 runs to 14 residues. CDR3 in amino acids: CASSYTAGAGEQYF. The CDR3 coding sequence is TGTGCCAGCAGTTACACCGCGGGAGCTGGCGAGCAGTACTTC.

With respect to this clonotype: It may be a read error: a sequence one base away is much more abundant. V gene TRBV7-2 combines with J gene TRBJ2-1; weak D call: TRBD2 (6 bases). The germline V and J ends were trimmed by 5 bases and 9 bases, with 14 bases remaining between them. This CDR3 has 13 amino acids. Germline V gene sequence: CDR1 SGHTA, CDR2 FQGNSA. The CDR3 spells CASSAGRFREQFF. The CDR3 DNA reads as TGTGCCAGCAGCGCGGGACGGTTCCGTGAGCAGTTCTTC. Supplemented by reference TRBV7-2 and TRBJ2-1, the full variable domain reads GAGVSQSPSNKVTEKGKDVELRCDPISGHTALYWYRQSLGQGLEFLIYFQGNSAPDKSGLPSDRFSAERTGGSVSTLTIQRTQQEDSAVYLCASSAGRFREQFFGPGTRLTVL.

This clonotype was picked up many times. One base away lies a much larger clone, so this may be a sequencing read error. This chain uses TRBV11-2 with TRBJ2-1, with D unclear. V was cut by 5 bases and J by 4 bases, with 12 bases left in between. Germline assignment: CDR1 SGHAT and CDR2 FQNNGV. There are 14 residues in the CDR3. This chain's CDR3 is CASSVDVDYNEQFF. Here the CDR3 DNA reads TGTGCCAGCAGCGTGGATGTGGATTACAATGAGCAGTTCTTC.

This clonotype appeared a few times. This chain connects TRBV4-1 to TRBJ2-5, with a possible D match to TRBD1 (6 bases). The CDR3 extends over 15 amino acids. From germline, CDR1 is MGHRA and CDR2 YSYEKL. V was clipped by 3 bases and J by 1 base, with 12 bases between them. The CDR3 here is CASSHPLGGQETQYF. The DNA for the CDR3 is TGCGCCAGCAGCCACCCACTAGGGGGCCAAGAGACCCAGTACTTC.

This clonotype was counted between two and nine times. CDR3 amino acids: CSAPGNLNTEAFF. The DNA of the CDR3 is TGCAGTGCCCCGGGCAACCTAAACACTGAAGCTTTCTTT. This sequence joins TRBV20-1 and TRBJ1-1; D remains ambiguous. Trimming shortened V by 6 bases and J by 2 bases, and 13 bases separated the two germline ends. Germline CDR1 is DFQATT and CDR2 is SNEGSKA (reference sequence). The CDR3 runs 13 residues.

Worth noting for this clonotype: A read error may explain this, as a much larger clone is one base away. The V and J genes are TRBV20-1 and TRBJ2-4, with D perhaps matching TRBD1 (5 bases). The J call may be incorrect, as the DNA end agrees better with TRBJ2-7. The germline V gene encodes CDR1 DFQATT and CDR2 SNEGSKA (reference sequence). The CDR3 is 12 amino acids. CDR3 in amino acids: CRARAQAYEQYF. CDR3 sequence (DNA): TGCAGGGCTAGAGCACAGGCCTACGAGCAGTACTTC.

Written as DNA, the CDR3 is TGTGCCAGCAGCGCCCCCGGGACAGGGGGCGTAAAGGGCTACACCTTC. This translates into CASSAPGTGGVKGYTF. The chain carries TRBV9 and TRBJ1-2; 12 positions agree with TRBD1. Losses at the gene ends were 3 bases for V and 8 bases for J; bases not matched to a gene: 11. CDR1 SGDLS and CDR2 YYNGEE come from the germline V gene. The CDR3 consists of 16 residues.

This chain links TRBV5-1 with TRBJ1-5; 8 nucleotides agree with TRBD1. The trim removed 0 bases at V and 7 bases at J, leaving 6 bases unmatched. CDR1 is SGHRS and CDR2 is YFSETQ in the germline V gene. This CDR3 is 15 amino acids long. Written as DNA, the CDR3 is TGCGCCAGCAGCTTGGGCCCGCAGGGGGCACAGCCCCAGCATTTT. It yields the protein CASSLGPQGAQPQHF.

This clonotype was detected only a few times. The gene calls are TRBV3-1 and TRBJ2-7, with a weak D call TRBD2 (6 bases). Germline CDR1 LGHDT, CDR2 YNNKEL (reference sequence). The length of the CDR3 is 16 residues. V was clipped by 4 bases and J by 1 base, with 17 bases between them. The CDR3 region is CASSPPAARGSYEQYF. The CDR3 coding sequence is TGTGCCAGCAGCCCCCCGGCGGCGCGGGGATCCTACGAGCAGTACTTC.

On this clonotype itself: A much larger clone lies a single base off, so this may be a read error. The gene calls are TRBV28 and TRBJ1-6; no firm D call. This CDR3 has 16 residues. Germline values: CDR1 MDHEN, CDR2 SYDVKM. V dropped 8 bases and J dropped 5 bases, with 19 bases sitting between them. The CDR3 protein is CASLEQLRGNNSPLHF. Here the CDR3 DNA reads TGTGCCAGCTTGGAACAGTTGAGAGGAAATAATTCACCCCTCCACTTT.

This chain uses TRBV7-2 with TRBJ2-7; possibly TRBD2 for D (5 bases). Looked up from germline, CDR1 is SGHTA and CDR2 is FQGNSA. This CDR3 is built from 15 residues. V dropped 1 base and J dropped 7 bases, with 17 bases sitting between them. The CDR3, as DNA: TGTGCCAGCAGCTTAGTGGCGGGTTCCTACAATGAGCAGTACTTC. Protein sequence: CASSLVAGSYNEQYF.